These 2 T cell receptor beta chains came from one sample sequenced in a study of CD8+ T cells in alopecia areata. Described treatment: oral pan-JAK inhibitor, 5-10 mg twice daily. RNA was extracted and reverse transcribed into cDNA as the sequencing template. Repertoires were generated with immunoSEQ multiplex PCR, while TCRdb's copy carries only in-frame clones and drops some. The sample lists about 210,000 clones, more than 30% occurring once. Source: CD4+ T cells sorted from blood, taken at week 34, from a patient treated with tofacitinib. These receptors were obtained from a human donor with alopecia areata.

This chain uses TRBV5-1 with TRBJ1-1; weak D call: TRBD1 (6 bases). Germline V gene sequence: CDR1 SGHRS, CDR2 YFSETQ. This CDR3 comprises 15 residues. Trimming removed 5 bases at V and 1 base at J, with 15 bases between. As DNA, the CDR3 is TGCGCCAGCAGTCCCCGGGGGGCCTGGAACACTGAAGCTTTCTTT. It translates to CASSPRGAWNTEAFF.

This chain connects TRBV28 to TRBJ2-7, with D perhaps matching TRBD1 or TRBD2 (5 bases each). Per the germline V gene, CDR1 is MDHEN and CDR2 is SYDVKM. This CDR3 has 15 amino acids. V lost 5 bases and J lost 3, with 17 bases in between. The CDR3 region is CASSPSGPVLYEQYF. CDR3 nucleotide sequence: TGTGCCAGCAGTCCATCGGGACCAGTCCTCTACGAGCAGTACTTC.